These 8 T cell receptor beta chains share one sample of origin, sequenced in a study of Ad26.COV2.S vaccination and SARS-CoV-2 variants (dated by TCRdb to the early 2020s). Library construction relied on the immunoSEQ multiplex PCR assay. The source is immuneACCESS, and TCRdb retained only in-frame sequences with V and J called. Part of the clones is not carried over; for the studies checked, unresolved V genes explain less than half of this, and the remainder is unexplained. This sample has a few hundred thousand clones in its table, and 90% of those were observed once. The ten largest clones add up to 4.3% of the sample. This sample's treatment or condition label indicates: 15 to 20 received Ad26.COV2.S at low or high dose, single or two shots; about 5 received placebo; per-sample allocation not given. Repertoires of vaccine and placebo recipients were sequenced from samples taken on day 63 after the first injection.

The starting material was peripheral blood, obtained in a trial of Ad26.COV2.S vaccine versus placebo. These receptors originate from a person between 18 and 65 years old who received the Ad26.COV2.S COVID-19 vaccine or a placebo.

The J gene is TRBJ1-5, the V gene TRBV28; unclear D gene. Trimming stripped 1 base from V and 4 bases from J, with 11 bases between. CDR3 size: 15 residues. Germline-derived CDR1 and CDR2 are MDHEN and SYDVKM. The CDR3 reads CASSLFKTVNQPQHF. In DNA form, the CDR3 reads TGTGCCAGCAGTTTATTCAAGACCGTGAATCAGCCCCAGCATTTT.

This chain joins TRBV12-3 or TRBV12-4 and TRBJ1-2, with a weak D call TRBD1 (6 bases). V gave up 0 bases and J gave up 8 bases, with 7 bases separating them. The CDR3 totals 12 residues. The CDR3 bases are TGTGCCAGCAGTTTAGCAGGGGGAGGCTACACCTTC. Translating it yields CASSLAGGGYTF.

A remark on this clone: The sample contains more than one DNA sequence encoding this CDR3. V and J are TRBV20-1 and TRBJ2-3; D unresolved. The V gene lost 6 bases and the J gene lost 6 bases, with 10 bases spanning the gap. There are 11 residues in the CDR3. Germline V gene data show CDR1 as DFQATT and CDR2 as SNEGSKA (reference sequence). CDR3 sequence (DNA): TGCAGTGCCCTCGAAACGGATACGCAGTATTTT. Amino acids: CSALETDTQYF.

V and J are TRBV13 and TRBJ2-3; the D gene is possibly TRBD2 (6 bases). This CDR3 spans 15 amino acids. The V gene's germline CDR1 is PRHDT and CDR2 FYEKMQ (reference sequence). V shed 6 bases and J shed 2 bases, with 15 bases lying between them. CDR3 protein: CASRRPGLPTDTQYF. The CDR3 DNA is TGTGCCAGCAGACGCCCGGGACTCCCCACAGATACGCAGTATTTT. Filled out from reference TRBV13 and TRBJ2-3, the complete variable domain reads AAGVIQSPRHLIKEKRETATLKCYPIPRHDTVYWYQQGPGQDPQFLISFYEKMQSDKGSIPDRFSAQQFSDYHSELNMSSLELGDSALYFCASRRPGLPTDTQYFGPGTRLTVL.

The CDR3 coding sequence is TGTGCCAGCAGCCCCTCGACAGGGTCTGGAAACACCATATATTTT. This sequence encodes CASSPSTGSGNTIYF. The chain couples TRBV28 to TRBJ1-3; 7 bases are a match to TRBD1. Trimming removed 6 bases from V and 1 base from J; junction bases left unmatched: 6. CDR3 length: 15 amino acids. The V gene's germline CDR1 is MDHEN and CDR2 SYDVKM.

J is TRBJ2-4 and V is TRBV7-2; no definite D call. There are 11 residues in the CDR3. Germline V CDR1 and CDR2: SGHTA, FQGNSA. The V end was cut by 1 base, the J end by 6 bases, with 1 base between. For the CDR3, the DNA is TGTGCCAGCAGCTTAGGAAACATTCAGTACTTC. The encoded protein is CASSLGNIQYF.

CDR3 in amino acids: CASSSGPLYEQYF. The CDR3, as DNA: TGTGCCAGCAGCTCGGGACCTCTCTACGAGCAGTACTTC. The gene calls are TRBV11-3 and TRBJ2-7; D possibly uses TRBD1 or TRBD2 (5 bases each). Germline lookup yields CDR1 SGHNT and CDR2 YENEEA. V was shortened by 4 bases and J by 3 bases, with 10 bases between the two germline ends. This CDR3 has 13 amino acids.

The chain links TRBV2 to TRBJ2-7, with D perhaps matching TRBD1 or TRBD2 (7 bases each). V lost 7 bases to trimming and J lost 3 bases, with 16 bases between them. CDR1 and CDR2 from the germline V gene are SNHLY and FYNNEI. The CDR3 runs to 14 residues. The DNA of the CDR3 is TGTGCCAGCAATCCGACAGGGACTAACTACGAGCAGTACTTC. It specifies CASNPTGTNYEQYF. Complete variable domain (other parts from reference TRBV2 and TRBJ2-7): EPEVTQTPSHQVTQMGQEVILRCVPISNHLYFYWYRQILGQKVEFLVSFYNNEISEKSEIFDDQFSVERPDGSNFTLKIRSTKLEDSAMYFCASNPTGTNYEQYFGPGTRLTVT.